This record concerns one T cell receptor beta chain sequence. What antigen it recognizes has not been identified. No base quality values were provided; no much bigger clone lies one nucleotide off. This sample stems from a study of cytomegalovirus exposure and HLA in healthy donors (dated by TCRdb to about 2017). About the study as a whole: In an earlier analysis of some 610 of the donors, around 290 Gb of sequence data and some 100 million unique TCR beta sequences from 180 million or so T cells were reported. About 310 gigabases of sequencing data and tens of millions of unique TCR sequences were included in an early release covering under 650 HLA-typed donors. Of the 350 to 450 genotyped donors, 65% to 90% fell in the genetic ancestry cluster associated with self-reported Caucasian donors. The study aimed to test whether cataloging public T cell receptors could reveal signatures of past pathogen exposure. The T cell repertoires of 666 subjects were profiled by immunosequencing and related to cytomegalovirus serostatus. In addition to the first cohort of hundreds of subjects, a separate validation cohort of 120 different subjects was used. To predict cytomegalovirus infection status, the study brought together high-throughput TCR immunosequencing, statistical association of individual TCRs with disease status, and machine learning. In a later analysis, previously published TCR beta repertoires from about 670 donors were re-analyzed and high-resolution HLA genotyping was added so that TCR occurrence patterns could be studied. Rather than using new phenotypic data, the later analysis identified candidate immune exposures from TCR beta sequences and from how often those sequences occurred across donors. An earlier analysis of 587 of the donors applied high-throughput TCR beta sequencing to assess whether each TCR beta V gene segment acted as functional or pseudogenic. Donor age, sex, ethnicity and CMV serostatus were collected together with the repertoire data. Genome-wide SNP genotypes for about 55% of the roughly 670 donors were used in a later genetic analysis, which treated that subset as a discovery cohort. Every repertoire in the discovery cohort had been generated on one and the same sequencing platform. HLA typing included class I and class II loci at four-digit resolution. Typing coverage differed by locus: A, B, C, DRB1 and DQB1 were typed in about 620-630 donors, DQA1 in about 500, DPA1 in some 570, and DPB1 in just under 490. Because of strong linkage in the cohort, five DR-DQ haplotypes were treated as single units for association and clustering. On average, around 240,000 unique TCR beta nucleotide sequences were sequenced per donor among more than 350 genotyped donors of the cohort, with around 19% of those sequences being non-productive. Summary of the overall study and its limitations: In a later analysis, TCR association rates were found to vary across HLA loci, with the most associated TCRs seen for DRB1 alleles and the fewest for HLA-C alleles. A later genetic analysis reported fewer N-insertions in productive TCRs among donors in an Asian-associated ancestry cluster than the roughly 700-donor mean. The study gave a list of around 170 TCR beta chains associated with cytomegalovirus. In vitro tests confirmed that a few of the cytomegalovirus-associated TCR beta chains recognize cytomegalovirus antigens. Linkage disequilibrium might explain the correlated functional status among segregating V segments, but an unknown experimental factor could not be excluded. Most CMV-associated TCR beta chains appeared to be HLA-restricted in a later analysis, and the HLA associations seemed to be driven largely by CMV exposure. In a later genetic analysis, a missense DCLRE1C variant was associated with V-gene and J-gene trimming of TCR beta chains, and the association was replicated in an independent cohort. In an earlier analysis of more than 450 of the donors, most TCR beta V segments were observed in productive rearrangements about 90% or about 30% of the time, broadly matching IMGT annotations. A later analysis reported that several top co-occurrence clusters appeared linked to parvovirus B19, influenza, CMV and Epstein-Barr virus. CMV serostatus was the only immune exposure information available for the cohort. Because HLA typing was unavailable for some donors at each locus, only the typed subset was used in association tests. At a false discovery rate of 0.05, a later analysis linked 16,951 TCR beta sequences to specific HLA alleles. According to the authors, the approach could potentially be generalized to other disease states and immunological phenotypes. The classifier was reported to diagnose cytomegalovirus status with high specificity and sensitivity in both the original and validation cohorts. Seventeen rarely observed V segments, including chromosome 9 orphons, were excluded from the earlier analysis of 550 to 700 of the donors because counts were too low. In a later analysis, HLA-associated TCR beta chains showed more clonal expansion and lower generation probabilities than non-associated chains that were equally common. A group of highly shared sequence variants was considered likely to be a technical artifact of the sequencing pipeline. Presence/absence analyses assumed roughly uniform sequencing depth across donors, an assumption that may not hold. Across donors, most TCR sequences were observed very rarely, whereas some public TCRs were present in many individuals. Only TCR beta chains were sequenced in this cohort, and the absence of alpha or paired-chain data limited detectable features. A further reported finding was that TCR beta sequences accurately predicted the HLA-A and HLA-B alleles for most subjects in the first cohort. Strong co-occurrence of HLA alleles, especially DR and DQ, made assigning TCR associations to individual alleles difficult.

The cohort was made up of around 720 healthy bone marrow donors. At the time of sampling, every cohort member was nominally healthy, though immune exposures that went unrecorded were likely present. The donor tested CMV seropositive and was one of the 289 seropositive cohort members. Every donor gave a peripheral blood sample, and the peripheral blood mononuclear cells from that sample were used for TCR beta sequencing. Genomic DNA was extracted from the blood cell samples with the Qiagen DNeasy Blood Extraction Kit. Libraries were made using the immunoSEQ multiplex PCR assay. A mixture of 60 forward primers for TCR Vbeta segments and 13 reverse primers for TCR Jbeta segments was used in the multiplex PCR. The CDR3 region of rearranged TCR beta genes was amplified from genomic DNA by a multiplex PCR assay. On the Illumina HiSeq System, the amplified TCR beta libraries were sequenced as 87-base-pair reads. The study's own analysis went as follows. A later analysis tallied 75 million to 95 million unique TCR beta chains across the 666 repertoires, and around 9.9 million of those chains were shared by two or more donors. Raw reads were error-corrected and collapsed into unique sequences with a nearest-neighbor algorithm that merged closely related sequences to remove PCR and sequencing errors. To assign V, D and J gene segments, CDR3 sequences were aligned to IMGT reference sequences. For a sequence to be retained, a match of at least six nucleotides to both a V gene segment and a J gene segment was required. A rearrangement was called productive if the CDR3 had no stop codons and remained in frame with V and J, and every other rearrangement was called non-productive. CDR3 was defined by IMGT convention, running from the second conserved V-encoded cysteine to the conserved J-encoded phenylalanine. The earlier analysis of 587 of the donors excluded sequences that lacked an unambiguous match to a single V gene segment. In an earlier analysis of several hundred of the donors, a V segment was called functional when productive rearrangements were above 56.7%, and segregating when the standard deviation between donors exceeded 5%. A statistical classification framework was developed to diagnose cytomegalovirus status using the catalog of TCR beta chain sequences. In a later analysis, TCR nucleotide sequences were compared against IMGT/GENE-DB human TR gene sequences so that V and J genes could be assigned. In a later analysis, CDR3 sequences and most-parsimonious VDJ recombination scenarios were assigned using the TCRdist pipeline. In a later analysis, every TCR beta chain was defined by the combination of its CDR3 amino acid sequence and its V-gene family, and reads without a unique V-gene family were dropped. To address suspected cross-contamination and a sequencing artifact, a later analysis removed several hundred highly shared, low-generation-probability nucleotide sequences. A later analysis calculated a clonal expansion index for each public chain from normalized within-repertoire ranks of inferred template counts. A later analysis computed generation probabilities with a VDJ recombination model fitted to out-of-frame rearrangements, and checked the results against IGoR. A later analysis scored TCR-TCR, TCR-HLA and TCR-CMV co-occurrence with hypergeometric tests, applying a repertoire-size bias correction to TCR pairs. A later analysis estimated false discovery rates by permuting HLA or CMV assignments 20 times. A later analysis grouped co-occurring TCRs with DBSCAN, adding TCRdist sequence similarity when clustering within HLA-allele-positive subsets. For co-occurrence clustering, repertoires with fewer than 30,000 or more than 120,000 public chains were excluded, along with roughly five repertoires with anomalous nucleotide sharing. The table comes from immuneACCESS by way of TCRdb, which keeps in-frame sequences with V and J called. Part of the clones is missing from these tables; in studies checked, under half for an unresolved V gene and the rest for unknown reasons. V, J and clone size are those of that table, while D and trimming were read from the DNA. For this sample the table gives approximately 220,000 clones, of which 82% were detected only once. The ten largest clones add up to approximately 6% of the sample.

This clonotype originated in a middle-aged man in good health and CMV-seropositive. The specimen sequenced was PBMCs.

The DNA sequence reads TGTGCCAGCAGCTTGAGCACCCACTCCTACGAGCAGTACTTC. The resulting protein is CASSLSTHSYEQYF. The chain is made from TRBV11-2 and TRBJ2-7; the D gene identity is not certain. V sheds 3 bases and J sheds 0 bases, leaving 9 bases between their ends. The CDR3, from cysteine to phenylalanine, totals 14 residues. Only CDR3 DNA remains: 42 bases, in frame from the first base. The germline V gene supplies CDR1 SGHAT and CDR2 FQNNGV.